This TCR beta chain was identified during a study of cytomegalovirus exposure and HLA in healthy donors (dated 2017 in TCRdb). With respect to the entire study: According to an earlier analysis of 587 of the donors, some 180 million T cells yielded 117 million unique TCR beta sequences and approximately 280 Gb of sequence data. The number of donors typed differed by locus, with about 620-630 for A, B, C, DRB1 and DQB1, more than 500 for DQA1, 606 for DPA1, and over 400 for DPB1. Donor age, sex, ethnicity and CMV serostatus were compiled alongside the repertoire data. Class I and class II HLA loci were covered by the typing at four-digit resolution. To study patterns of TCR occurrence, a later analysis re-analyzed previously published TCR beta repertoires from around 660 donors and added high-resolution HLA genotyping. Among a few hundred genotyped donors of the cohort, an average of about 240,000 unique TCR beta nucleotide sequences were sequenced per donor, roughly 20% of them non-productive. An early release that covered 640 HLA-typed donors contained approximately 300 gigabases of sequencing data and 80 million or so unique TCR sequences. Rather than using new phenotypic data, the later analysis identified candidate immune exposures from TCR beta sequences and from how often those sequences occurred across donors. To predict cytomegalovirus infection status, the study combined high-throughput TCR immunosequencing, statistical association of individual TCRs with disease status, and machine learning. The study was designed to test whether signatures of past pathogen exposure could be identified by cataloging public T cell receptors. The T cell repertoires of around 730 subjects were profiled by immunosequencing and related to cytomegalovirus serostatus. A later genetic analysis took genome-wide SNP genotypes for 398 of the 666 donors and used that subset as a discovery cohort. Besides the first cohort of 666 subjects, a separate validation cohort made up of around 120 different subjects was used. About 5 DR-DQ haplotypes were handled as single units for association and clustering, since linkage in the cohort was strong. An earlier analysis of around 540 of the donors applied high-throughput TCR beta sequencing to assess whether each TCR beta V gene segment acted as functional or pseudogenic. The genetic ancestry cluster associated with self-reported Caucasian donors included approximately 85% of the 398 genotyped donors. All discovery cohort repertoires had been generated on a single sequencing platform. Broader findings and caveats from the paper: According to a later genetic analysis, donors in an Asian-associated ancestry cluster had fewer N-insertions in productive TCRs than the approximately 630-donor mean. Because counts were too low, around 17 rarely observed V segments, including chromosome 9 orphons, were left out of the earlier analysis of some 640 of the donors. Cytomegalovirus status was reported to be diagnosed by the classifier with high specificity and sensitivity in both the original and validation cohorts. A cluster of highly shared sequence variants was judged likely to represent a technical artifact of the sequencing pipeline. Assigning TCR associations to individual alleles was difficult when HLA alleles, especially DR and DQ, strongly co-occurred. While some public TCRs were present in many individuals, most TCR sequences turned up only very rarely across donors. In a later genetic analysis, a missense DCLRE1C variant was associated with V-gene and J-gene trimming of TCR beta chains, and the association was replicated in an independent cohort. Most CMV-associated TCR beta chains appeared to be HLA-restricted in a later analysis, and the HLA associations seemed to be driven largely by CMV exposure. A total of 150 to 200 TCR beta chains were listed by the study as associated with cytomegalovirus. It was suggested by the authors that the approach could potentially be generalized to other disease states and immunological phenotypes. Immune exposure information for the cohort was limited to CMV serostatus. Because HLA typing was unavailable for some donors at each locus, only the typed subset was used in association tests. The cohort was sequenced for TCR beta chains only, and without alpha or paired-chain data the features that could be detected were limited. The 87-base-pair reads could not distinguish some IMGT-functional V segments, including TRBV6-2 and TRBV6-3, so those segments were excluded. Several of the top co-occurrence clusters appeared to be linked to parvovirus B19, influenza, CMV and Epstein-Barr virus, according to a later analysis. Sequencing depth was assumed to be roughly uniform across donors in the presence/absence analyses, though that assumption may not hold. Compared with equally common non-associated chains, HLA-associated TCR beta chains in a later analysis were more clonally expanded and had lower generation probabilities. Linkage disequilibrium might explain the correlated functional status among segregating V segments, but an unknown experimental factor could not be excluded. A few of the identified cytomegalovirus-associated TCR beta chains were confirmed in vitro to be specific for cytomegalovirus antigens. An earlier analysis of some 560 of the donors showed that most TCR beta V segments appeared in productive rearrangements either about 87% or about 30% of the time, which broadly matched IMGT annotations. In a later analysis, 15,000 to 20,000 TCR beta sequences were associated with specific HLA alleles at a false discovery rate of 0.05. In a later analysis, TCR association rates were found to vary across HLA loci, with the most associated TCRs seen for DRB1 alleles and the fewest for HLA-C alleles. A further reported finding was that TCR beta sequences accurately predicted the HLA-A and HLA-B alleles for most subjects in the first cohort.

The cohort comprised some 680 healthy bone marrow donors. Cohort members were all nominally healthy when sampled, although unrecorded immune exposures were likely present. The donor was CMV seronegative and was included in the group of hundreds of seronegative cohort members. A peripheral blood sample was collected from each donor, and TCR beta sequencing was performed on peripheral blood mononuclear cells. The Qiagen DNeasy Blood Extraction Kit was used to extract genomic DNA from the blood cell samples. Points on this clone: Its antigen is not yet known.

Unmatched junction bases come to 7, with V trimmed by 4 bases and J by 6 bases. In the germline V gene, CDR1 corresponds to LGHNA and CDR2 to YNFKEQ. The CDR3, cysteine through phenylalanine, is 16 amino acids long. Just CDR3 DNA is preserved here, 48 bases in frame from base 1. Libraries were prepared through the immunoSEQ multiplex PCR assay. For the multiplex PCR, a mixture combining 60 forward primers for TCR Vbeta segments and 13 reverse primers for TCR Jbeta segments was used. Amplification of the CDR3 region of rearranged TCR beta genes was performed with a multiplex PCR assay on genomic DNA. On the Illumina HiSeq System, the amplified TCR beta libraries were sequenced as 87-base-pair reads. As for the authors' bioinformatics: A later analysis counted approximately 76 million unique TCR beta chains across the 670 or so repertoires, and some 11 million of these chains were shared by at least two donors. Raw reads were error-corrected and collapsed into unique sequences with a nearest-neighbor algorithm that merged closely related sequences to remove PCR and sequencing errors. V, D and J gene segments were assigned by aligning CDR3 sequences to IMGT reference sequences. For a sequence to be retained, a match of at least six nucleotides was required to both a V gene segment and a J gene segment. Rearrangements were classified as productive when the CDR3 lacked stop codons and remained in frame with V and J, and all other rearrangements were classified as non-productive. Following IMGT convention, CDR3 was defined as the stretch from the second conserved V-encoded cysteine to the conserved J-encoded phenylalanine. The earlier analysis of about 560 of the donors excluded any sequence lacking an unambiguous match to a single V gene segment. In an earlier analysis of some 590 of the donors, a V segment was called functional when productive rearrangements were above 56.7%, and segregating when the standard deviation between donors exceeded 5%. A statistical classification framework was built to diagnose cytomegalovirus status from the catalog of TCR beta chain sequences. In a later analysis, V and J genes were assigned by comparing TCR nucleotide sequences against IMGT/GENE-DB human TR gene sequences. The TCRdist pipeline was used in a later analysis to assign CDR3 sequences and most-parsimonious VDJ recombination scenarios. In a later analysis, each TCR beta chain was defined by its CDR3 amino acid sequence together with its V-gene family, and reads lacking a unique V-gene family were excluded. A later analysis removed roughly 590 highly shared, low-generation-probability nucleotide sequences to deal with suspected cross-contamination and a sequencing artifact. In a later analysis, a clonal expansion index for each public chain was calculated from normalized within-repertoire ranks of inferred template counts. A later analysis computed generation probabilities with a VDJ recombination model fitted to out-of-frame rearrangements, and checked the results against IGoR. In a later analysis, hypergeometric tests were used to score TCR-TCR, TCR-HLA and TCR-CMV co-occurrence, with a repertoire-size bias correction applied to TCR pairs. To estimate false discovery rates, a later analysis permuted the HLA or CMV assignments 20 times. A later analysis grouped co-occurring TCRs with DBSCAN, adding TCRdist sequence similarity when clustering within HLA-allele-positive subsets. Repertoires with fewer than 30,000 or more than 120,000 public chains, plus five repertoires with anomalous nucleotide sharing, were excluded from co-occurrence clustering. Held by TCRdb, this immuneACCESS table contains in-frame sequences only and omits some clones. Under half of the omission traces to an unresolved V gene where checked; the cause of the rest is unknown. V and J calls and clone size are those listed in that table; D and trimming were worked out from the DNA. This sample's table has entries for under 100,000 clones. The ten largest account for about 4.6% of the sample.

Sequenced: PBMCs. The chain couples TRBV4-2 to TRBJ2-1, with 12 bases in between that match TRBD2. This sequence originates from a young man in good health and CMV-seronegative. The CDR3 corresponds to CASSPRTSGILNEQFF. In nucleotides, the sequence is TGTGCCAGCAGCCCTCGGACTAGCGGGATTCTCAATGAGCAGTTCTTC.